Listed below are T cell receptor beta chains from one sample, sequenced in a study of PD-L1 blockade in urothelial cancer. Generated by immunoSEQ multiplex PCR, the TCRdb table keeps only in-frame clones and is missing some. Seen here are about 110,000 clones, under 95% observed once, and the top ten hold more than 3%. The sample was PBMCs, taken around atezolizumab (anti-PD-L1) treatment. These receptors all stem from a man between 60 and 70 years old with urothelial cancer. CDR3s include the opening cysteine and the closing phenylalanine or tryptophan. The D gene is left open where the match is weak. Clone size appears in some rows only: once, few, many, or a class for an expanded clone.

TRBJ2-1,TRBD1,TRBV25-1,.,TGTGCCAGCTCCCCCCAGGGGGATGAGCAGTTCTTC,CASSPQGDEQFF
TRBJ2-2,.,TRBV15,.,TGTGCCACCAGCAGAGGGGTCTCTGACATTGGGACCGGGGAGCTGTTTTTT,CATSRGVSDIGTGELFF
TRBJ1-1,TRBD1,TRBV6-6,.,TGTGCCAGCAGCCGTGGGACAGGGGCTGAAGCTTTCTTT,CASSRGTGAEAFF
TRBJ1-2,.,TRBV18,.,TGTGCCAGCTCACCAATCACGGAGCTCCACTATGGCTACACCTTC,CASSPITELHYGYTF
TRBJ2-1,TRBD2,TRBV7-7,.,TGTGCTAGCACCAACAAACGACTAGCGGGAAAAACCCTCAATGAGCAGTTCTTC,CASTNKRLAGKTLNEQFF
TRBJ2-3,.,TRBV5-1,.,TGCGCCAGCAGCTTGGATGGGGAGCGCACAGATACGCAGTATTTT,CASSLDGERTDTQYF
TRBJ2-7,TRBD1,TRBV30,.,TGTGCCTGGACCAGGGGGTCCTACGAGCAGTACTTC,CAWTRGSYEQYF
TRBJ1-1,.,TRBV5-1,.,TGCGCCAGCAGGCCTTGGGCAGGAGGAGGGACTGAAGCTTTCTTT,CASRPWAGGGTEAFF
TRBJ1-1,.,TRBV10-3,.,TGTGCCATCAGTGACCCCTCATTACAAAACACTGAAGCTTTCTTT,CAISDPSLQNTEAFF
TRBJ1-6,TRBD1,TRBV9,.,TGTGCCAGCAGCGTAGATCCAGGGGGCGATTCACCCCTCCACTTT,CASSVDPGGDSPLHF
TRBJ2-2,TRBD2,TRBV7-8,.,TGTGCCAGCAGCAAACCCGGGAGGAGGACCGGGGAGCTGTTTTTT,CASSKPGRRTGELFF
TRBJ2-1,.,TRBV5-1,.,TGCGCCAGCAGCTTGGCCTCTAGGGGGACCTCCTACAATGAGCAGTTCTTC,CASSLASRGTSYNEQFF
TRBJ2-7,TRBD1,TRBV5-4,.,TGTGCCAGCAGCTTCATGGGGACAGGGGGCGCGTACGAGCAGTACTTC,CASSFMGTGGAYEQYF
TRBJ2-3,TRBD2,TRBV11-2,.,TGTGCCAGCAGCCCCAGCGGGCGGGGGGATACGCAGTATTTT,CASSPSGRGDTQYF
TRBJ2-3,.,TRBV4-2,few,TGTGCCAGCAGCCAAGATGGGAGGACAGATACGCAGTATTTT,CASSQDGRTDTQYF
TRBJ2-5,TRBD2,TRBV2,.,TGTGCCAGCAGTGGGAGGAGGACTAGTGGAACTGAGACCCAGTACTTC,CASSGRRTSGTETQYF
TRBJ2-7,TRBD1,TRBV27,.,TGTGCCAGCAGGGACAGGTCTACCTACGAGCAGTACTTC,CASRDRSTYEQYF
TRBJ2-1,TRBD2,TRBV7-8,.,TGTGCCAGCAGCTTAGCCGACTTGACTAGCGGGACTCGGAGGGATGAGCAGTTCTTC,CASSLADLTSGTRRDEQFF
TRBJ1-2,TRBD1,TRBV14,few,TGTGCCAGCAGCCAAGTTACAGGGGGGGATGGCTACACCTTC,CASSQVTGGDGYTF
TRBJ1-5,.,TRBV7-2,.,TGTGCCAGCAGCTTAGGACAAATTCAGCCCCAGCATTTT,CASSLGQIQPQHF
TRBJ2-1,.,TRBV2,.,TGTGCCAGCAGTGTTCTAGCGAACTACAATGAGCAGTTCTTC,CASSVLANYNEQFF
TRBJ2-2,TRBD1,TRBV19,once,TGTGCCAGTACCAGGGGGCAACGGACCGGGGAGCTGTTTTTT,CASTRGQRTGELFF
TRBJ2-1,TRBD2,TRBV5-1,.,TGCGCCAGCAGCCCCGACCCTAGCGGGAGGGCCATTAACAATGAGCAGTTCTTC,CASSPDPSGRAINNEQFF
TRBJ1-1,.,TRBV19,.,TGTGCCAGTAGGGGAGGGGTATCGGACACTGAAGCTTTCTTT,CASRGGVSDTEAFF
TRBJ2-5,TRBD2,TRBV6-5,.,TGTGCCAGCAGTCCGACTAGCGGGGCTGGGGAGACCCAGTACTTC,CASSPTSGAGETQYF
TRBJ2-7,.,TRBV11-1,.,TGTGCCAGCAGCCCGCGGAGGGACGAGCAGTACTTC,CASSPRRDEQYF
TRBJ2-7,.,TRBV21-1,.,TGTGCCATTGAGTACCGGGACAGGACCTACGAGCAGTACTTC,CAIEYRDRTYEQYF
TRBJ2-3,.,TRBV27,.,TGTGCCAGCGGGACCCCAGGGACAGTTTGGACTAGCCTCACAGATACGCAGTATTTT,CASGTPGTVWTSLTDTQYF
TRBJ2-1,TRBD2,TRBV11-1,.,TGTGCCAGCAGCTCGGGCGGGGGTCCCTACAATGAGCAGTTCTTC,CASSSGGGPYNEQFF
TRBJ2-7,.,TRBV5-6,.,TGTGCCAGCAGCTTGGCTCTGGGGGGGCACGAGCAGTACTTC,CASSLALGGHEQYF
TRBJ1-5,.,TRBV7-9,.,TGTGCCAGCAGCTTACAGGGTTCGCCCCAGCATTTT,CASSLQGSPQHF
TRBJ2-7,TRBD1,TRBV29-1,once,TGCAGCGCGGGGGACAGGGTGGACGACGAGCAGTACTTC,CSAGDRVDDEQYF
TRBJ2-3,TRBD2,TRBV7-2,.,TGTGCCAGCAGCGCTCTAGCGGTCACAGATACGCAGTATTTT,CASSALAVTDTQYF
TRBJ2-7,TRBD2,TRBV2,.,TGTGCCAGCAGTGGCGGGGGGTCCTACGAGCAGTACTTC,CASSGGGSYEQYF
TRBJ2-5,TRBD2,TRBV5-1,.,TGCGCCAGCAGCCTCGGGAGGGTGCGGGAGACCCAGTACTTC,CASSLGRVRETQYF
TRBJ2-3,.,TRBV19,once,TGTGCCAGTAGTATAGCGCAGGGTGGAGGCACAGATACGCAGTATTTT,CASSIAQGGGTDTQYF
TRBJ2-2,.,TRBV2,once,TGTGCCAGCAATGGCAGGCCCAACACCGGGGAGCTGTTTTTT,CASNGRPNTGELFF
TRBJ2-3,.,TRBV5-1,.,TGCGCCAGCAGCTTGGGTGACTGGGAGGATACGCAGTATTTT,CASSLGDWEDTQYF
TRBJ1-6,.,TRBV7-3,once,TGTGCCAGCAGCTTAAGAGGAAATTCACCCCTCCACTTT,CASSLRGNSPLHF
TRBJ2-1,TRBD2,TRBV19,.,TGTGCCAGTAGTATAGGATGGACTAGCGGGAGGTTACACAATGAGCAGTTCTTC,CASSIGWTSGRLHNEQFF
TRBJ2-7,TRBD1,TRBV4-3,.,TGCGCCAGCAGCCAAGTTCCCGGACAGGGGGCTTTTGAGCAGTACTTC,CASSQVPGQGAFEQYF
TRBJ2-3,.,TRBV2,.,TGTGCCAGCAGTAAACAAGTCCGCACAGATACGCAGTATTTT,CASSKQVRTDTQYF
TRBJ2-5,TRBD2,TRBV28,.,TGTGCCAGCACTCGGGGGGGCGTAGAGACCCAGTACTTC,CASTRGGVETQYF
TRBJ2-3,.,TRBV4-2,.,TGTGCCAGCAGCCAGAGGGGACTCACAGATACGCAGTATTTT,CASSQRGLTDTQYF
TRBJ2-1,.,TRBV29-1,.,TGCAGCGCCGGGGGTGGGTTAAGCGAGCAGTTCTTC,CSAGGGLSEQFF
TRBJ2-7,.,TRBV19,.,TGTGCCAGTAGTATGAGGGCAGGATACTACGAGCAGTACTTC,CASSMRAGYYEQYF
TRBJ2-3,TRBD2,TRBV27,.,TGTGCCAGCAAGTTCGGCTCTAGCGGGGCCTCTAGCACAGATACGCAGTATTTT,CASKFGSSGASSTDTQYF
TRBJ2-3,TRBD2,TRBV5-1,.,TGCGCCAGCAGCTTGGCCGGGCTAGCGGCGCTCACAGATACGCAGTATTTT,CASSLAGLAALTDTQYF
TRBJ1-4,TRBD1,TRBV5-1,.,TGCGCCAGCAGCATTCTGGGACAGAATGAAAAACTGTTTTTT,CASSILGQNEKLFF
TRBJ1-3,TRBD1,TRBV19,once,TGTGCCAGTAGTATTCCCGGGACAGGGAACACCATATATTTT,CASSIPGTGNTIYF
TRBJ1-5,.,TRBV5-5,.,TGTGCCAGCAGCAAACTGGGCCCGAATCAAAATCAGCCCCAGCATTTT,CASSKLGPNQNQPQHF